The entry below gives a single TCR beta chain sequence along with its context. J lost 2 bases, V lost 3 bases, and 6 bases had no gene match. CDR3 length equals 16 residues. Germline V lookup: CDR1 WNHNN, CDR2 SYGVQD (reference sequence). Clones were read by immunoSEQ multiplex PCR, and TCRdb kept only the in-frame ones, dropping some. The sample contains under 200,000 clones, around three quarters of which appear only once. The source of the sample is a study of blood T cell repertoires in COVID-19. V usage is TRBV10-1 and J usage is TRBJ2-3; 9 bases agree with TRBD2. Material for sequencing was peripheral blood. This sequence originates from a man between 65 and 85 years old with active or convalescent COVID-19. The CDR3 spells CASSDGGGASTDTQYF. The CDR3 region has the DNA TGCGCCAGCAGTGACGGCGGGGGGGCGTCCACAGATACGCAGTATTTT.